The entry below gives a single T cell receptor (beta chain) sequence along with its context. The sample is drawn from a study of blood T cell repertoires in COVID-19. Looking at the study overall: Acute-phase and convalescent COVID-19 samples originated in the United States, Italy and Spain. Sample material is recorded as cDNA or gDNA derived from T cells, B-cell-depleted T cells, or PBMCs.

In the original analysis: Reference gene primer amplification gave estimated nucleated cell counts. The protocol was immunoSEQ multiplex PCR, while the TCRdb copy is restricted to in-frame clones and leaves out a portion. V and J calls and clone size are as listed in that table; D and trimming were resolved from the DNA. The profile shows about 69,000 clones, over 75% of them singletons. Germline V gene data show CDR1 as LGHDT and CDR2 as YNNKEL (reference sequence). The V and J ends lost 0 bases and 1 base respectively, with 9 bases between them. The CDR3 is 15 amino acids. The sample comprised peripheral blood. The TCR originated in an elderly man with acute or convalescent COVID-19. The V and J genes are TRBV3-1 (or the pseudogene TRBV3-2) and TRBJ1-1; tentatively, D is TRBD1 (6 bases). CDR3 DNA sequence: TGTGCCAGCAGCCAAGAGGGGGGGGCGAACACTGAAGCTTTCTTT. This codes for CASSQEGGANTEAFF.